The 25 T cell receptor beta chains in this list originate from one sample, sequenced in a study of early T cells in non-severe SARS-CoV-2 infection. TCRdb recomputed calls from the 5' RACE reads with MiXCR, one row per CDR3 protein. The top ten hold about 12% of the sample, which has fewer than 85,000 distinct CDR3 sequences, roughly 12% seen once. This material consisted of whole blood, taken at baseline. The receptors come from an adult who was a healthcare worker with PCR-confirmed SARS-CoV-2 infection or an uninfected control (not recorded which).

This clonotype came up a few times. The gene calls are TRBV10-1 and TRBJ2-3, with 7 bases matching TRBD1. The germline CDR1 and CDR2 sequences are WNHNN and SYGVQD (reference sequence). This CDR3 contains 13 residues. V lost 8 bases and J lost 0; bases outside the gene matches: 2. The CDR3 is CASQQGSTDTQYF. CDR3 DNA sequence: TGCGCCAGCCAACAGGGGAGCACAGATACGCAGTATTTT.

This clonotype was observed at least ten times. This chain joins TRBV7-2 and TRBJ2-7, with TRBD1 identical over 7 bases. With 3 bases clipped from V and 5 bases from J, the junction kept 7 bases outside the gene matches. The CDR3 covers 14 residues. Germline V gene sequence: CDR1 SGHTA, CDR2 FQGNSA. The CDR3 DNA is TGTGCCAGCAGCTTGAGACAGGGCGTCCACGAGCAGTACTTC. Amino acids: CASSLRQGVHEQYF.

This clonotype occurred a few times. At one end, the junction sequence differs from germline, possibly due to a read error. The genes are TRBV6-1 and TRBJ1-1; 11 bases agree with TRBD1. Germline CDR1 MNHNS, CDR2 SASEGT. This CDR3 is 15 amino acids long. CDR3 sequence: CASSKAGTGGTEAFF. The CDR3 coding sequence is TGTGCCAGCAGTAAAGCGGGGACAGGGGGCACTGAAGCTTTCTTT.

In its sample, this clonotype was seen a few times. CDR3 sequence (DNA): TGTGCCAGCAGCTCGTCAGGTTTCTCCTACGAGCAGTACTTC. This sequence encodes CASSSSGFSYEQYF. J is TRBJ2-7 and V is TRBV21-1. TRBV21-1 is a recognized pseudogene. The CDR3 is made up of 14 amino acids.

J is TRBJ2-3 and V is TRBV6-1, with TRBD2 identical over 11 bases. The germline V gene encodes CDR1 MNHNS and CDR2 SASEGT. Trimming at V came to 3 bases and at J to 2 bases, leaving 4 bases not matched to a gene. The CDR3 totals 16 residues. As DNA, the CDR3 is TGTGCCAGCAGTGAGACTAGCGGGGCCATCACAGATACGCAGTATTTT. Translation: CASSETSGAITDTQYF.

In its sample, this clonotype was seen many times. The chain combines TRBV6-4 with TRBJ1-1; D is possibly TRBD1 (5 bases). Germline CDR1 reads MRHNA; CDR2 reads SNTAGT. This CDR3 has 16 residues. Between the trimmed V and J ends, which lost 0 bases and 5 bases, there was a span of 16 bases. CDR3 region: CASSDSGYRWGTEAFF. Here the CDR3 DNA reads TGTGCCAGCAGTGACTCTGGTTACAGGTGGGGTACTGAAGCTTTCTTT.

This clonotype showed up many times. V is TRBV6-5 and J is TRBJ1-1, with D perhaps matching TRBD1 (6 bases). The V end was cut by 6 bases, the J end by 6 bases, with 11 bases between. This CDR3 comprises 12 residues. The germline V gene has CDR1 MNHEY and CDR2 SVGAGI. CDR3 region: CASRNGGSEAFF. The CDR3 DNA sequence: TGTGCCAGCAGGAACGGGGGCTCTGAAGCTTTCTTT.

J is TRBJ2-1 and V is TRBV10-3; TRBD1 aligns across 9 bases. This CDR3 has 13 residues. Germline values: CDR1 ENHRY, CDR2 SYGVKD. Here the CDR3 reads CTSRDRDYNEQFF. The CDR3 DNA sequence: TGTACCAGCCGGGACAGGGACTACAATGAGCAGTTCTTC.

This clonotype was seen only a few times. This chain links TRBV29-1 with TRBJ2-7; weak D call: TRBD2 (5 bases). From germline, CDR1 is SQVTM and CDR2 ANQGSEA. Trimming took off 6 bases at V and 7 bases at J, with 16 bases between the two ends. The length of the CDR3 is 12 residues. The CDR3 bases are TGCAGCGTCCTCCGCCACTCGGGGGAGCAGTACTTC. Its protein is CSVLRHSGEQYF.

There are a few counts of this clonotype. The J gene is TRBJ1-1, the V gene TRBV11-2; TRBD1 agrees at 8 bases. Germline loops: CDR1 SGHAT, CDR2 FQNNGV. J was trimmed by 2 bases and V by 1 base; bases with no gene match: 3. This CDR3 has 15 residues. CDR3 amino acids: CASSLGGQANTEAFF. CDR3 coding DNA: TGTGCCAGCAGCTTAGGGGGACAGGCCAACACTGAAGCTTTCTTT.

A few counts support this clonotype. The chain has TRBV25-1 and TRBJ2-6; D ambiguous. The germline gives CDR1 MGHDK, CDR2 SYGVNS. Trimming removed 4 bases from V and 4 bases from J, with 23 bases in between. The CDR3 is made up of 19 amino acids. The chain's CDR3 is CASSVPRMAASLGANVLTF. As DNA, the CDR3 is TGTGCCAGCAGTGTCCCTAGGATGGCGGCCTCTTTGGGGGCCAACGTCCTGACTTTC. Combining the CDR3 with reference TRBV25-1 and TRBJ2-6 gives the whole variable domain EADIYQTPRYLVIGTGKKITLECSQTMGHDKMYWYQQDPGMELHLIHYSYGVNSTEKGDLSSESTVSRIRTEHFPLTLESARPSHTSQYLCASSVPRMAASLGANVLTFGAGSRLTVL.

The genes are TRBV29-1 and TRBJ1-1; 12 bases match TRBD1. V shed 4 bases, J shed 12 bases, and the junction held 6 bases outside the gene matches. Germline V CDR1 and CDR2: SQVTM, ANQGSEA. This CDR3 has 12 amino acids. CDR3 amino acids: CSVGDRGRTTFF. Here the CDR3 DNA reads TGCAGCGTTGGGGACAGGGGGCGTACGACTTTCTTT.

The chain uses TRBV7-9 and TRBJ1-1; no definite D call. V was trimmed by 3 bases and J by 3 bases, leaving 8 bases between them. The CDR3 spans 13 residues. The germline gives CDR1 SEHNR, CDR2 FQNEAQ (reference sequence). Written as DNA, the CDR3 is TGTGCCAGCAGCTTGACCGAGGACACTGAAGCTTTCTTT. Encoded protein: CASSLTEDTEAFF.

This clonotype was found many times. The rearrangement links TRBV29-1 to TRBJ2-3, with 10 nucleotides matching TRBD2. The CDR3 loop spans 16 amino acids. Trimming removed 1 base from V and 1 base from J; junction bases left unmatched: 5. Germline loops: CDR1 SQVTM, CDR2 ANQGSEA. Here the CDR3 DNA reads TGCAGCGTTGAAGGGGGAGCGGGGGGGCGCACAGATACGCAGTATTTT. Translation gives CSVEGGAGGRTDTQYF.

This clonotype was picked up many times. The CDR3 loop reads CASSMQQGAANEQYF. For the CDR3, the DNA is TGTGCCAGTAGTATGCAACAGGGGGCAGCTAACGAGCAGTACTTC. The chain has TRBV19 and TRBJ2-7; 9 bases line up with TRBD1. Losses at the gene ends were 3 bases for V and 5 bases for J; bases not matched to a gene: 8. The CDR3 contains 15 residues. Germline-derived CDR1 and CDR2 are LNHDA and SQIVND (reference sequence).

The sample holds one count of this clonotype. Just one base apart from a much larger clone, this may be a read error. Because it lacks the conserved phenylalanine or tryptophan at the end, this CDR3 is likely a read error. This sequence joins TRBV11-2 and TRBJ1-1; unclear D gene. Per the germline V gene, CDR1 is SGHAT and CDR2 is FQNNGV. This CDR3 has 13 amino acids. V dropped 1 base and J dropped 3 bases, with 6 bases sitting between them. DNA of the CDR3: TGTGCCAGCAGCTTAGGGGAGTACACTGAAGCTTTCTAT. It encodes CASSLGEYTEAFY.

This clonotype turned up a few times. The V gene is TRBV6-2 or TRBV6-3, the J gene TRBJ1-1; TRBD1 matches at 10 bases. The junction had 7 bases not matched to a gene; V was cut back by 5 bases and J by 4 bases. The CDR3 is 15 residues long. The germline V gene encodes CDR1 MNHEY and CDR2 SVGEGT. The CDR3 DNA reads TGTGCCAGCAGTCTCTCGGGACAGGGGATCACTGAAGCTTTCTTT. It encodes CASSLSGQGITEAFF.

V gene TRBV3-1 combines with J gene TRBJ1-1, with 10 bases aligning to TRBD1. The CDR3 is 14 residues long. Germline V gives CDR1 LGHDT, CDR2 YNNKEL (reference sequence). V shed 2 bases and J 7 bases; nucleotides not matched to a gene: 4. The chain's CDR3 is CASSQRTGGNEAFF. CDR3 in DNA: TGTGCCAGCAGCCAACGGACAGGGGGGAATGAAGCTTTCTTT. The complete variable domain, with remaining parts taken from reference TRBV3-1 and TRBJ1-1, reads DTAVSQTPKYLVTQMGNDKSIKCEQNLGHDTMYWYKQDSKKFLKIMFSYNNKELIINETVPNRFSPKSPDKAHLNLHINSLELGDSAVYFCASSQRTGGNEAFFGQGTRLTVV.

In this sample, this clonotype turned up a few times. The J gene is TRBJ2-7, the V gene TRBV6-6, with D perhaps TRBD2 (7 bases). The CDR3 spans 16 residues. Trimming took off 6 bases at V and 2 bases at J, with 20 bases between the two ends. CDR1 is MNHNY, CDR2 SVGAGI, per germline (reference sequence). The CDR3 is CASRPPQGGGTYEQYF. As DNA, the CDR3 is TGTGCCAGCAGGCCCCCACAAGGGGGAGGGACCTACGAGCAGTACTTC.

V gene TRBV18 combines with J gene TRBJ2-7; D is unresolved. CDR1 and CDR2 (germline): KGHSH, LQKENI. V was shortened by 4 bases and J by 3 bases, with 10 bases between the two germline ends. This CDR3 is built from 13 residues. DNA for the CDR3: TGTGCCAGCTCACGGACCGAAGGCTACGAGCAGTACTTC. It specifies CASSRTEGYEQYF.

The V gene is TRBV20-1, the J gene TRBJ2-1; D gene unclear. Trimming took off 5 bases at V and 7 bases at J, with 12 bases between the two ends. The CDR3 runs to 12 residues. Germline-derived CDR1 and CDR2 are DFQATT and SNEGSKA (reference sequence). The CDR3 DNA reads TGCAGTGCTCTAAAAACTACTAATGAGCAGTTCTTC. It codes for CSALKTTNEQFF.

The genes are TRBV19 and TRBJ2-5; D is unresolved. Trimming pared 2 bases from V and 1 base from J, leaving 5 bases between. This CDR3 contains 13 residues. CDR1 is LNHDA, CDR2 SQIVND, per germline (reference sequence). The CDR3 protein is CASSITVQETQYF. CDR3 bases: TGTGCCAGTAGTATAACAGTCCAAGAGACCCAGTACTTC.

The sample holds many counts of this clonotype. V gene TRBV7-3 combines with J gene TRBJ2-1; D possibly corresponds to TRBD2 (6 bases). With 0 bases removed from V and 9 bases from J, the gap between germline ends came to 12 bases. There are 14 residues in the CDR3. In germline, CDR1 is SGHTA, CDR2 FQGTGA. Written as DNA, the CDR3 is TGTGCCAGCAGCTTAACAGACCTGGGGGGTGAGCAGTTCTTC. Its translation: CASSLTDLGGEQFF.

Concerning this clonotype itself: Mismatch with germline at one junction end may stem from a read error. CDR3 in DNA: TGCAGCGTGGAAGGACAGGGTTCCCCAGATACGCAGTATTTT. Protein product: CSVEGQGSPDTQYF. V and J are TRBV29-1 and TRBJ2-3; 8 bases line up with TRBD1. The CDR3 extends over 14 amino acids. Per the germline V gene, CDR1 is SQVTM and CDR2 is ANQGSEA.

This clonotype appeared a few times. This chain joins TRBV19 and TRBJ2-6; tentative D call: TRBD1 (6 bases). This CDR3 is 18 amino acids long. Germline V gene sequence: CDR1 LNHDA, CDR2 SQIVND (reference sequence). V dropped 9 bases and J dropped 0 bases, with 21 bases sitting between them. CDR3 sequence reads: CASTPEPGHPSGANVLTF. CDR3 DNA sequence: TGTGCCAGCACCCCCGAACCGGGACACCCCTCTGGGGCCAACGTCCTGACTTTC.